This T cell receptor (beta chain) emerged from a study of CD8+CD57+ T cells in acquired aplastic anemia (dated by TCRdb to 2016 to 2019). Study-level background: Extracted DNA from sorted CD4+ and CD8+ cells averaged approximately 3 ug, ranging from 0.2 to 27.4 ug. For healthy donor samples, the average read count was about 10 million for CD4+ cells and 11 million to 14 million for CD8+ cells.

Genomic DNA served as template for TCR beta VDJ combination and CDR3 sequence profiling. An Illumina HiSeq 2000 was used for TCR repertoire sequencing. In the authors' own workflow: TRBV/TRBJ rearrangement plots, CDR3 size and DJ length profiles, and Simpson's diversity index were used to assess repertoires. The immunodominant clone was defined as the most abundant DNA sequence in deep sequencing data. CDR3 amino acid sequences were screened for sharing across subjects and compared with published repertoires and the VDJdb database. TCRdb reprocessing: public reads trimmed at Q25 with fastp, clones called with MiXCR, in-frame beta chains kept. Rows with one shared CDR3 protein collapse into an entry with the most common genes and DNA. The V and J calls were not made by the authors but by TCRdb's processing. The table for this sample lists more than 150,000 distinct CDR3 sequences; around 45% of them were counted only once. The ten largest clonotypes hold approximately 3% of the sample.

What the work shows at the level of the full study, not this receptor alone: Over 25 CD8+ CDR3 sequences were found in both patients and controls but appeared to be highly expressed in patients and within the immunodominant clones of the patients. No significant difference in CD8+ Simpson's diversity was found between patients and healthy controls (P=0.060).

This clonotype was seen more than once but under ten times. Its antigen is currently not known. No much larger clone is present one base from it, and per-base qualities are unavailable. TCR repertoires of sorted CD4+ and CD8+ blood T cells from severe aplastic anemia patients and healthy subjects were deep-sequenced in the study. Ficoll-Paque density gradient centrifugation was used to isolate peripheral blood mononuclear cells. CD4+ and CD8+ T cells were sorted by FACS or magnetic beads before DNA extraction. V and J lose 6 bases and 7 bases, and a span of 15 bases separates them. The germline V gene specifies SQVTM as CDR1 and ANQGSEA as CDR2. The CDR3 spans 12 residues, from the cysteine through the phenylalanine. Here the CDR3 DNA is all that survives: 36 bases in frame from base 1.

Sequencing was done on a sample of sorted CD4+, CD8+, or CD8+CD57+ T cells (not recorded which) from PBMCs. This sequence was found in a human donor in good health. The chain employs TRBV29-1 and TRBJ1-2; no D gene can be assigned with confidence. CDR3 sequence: CSVAGVLGGYTF. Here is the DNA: TGCAGCGTGGCCGGGGTTCTGGGTGGCTACACCTTC.